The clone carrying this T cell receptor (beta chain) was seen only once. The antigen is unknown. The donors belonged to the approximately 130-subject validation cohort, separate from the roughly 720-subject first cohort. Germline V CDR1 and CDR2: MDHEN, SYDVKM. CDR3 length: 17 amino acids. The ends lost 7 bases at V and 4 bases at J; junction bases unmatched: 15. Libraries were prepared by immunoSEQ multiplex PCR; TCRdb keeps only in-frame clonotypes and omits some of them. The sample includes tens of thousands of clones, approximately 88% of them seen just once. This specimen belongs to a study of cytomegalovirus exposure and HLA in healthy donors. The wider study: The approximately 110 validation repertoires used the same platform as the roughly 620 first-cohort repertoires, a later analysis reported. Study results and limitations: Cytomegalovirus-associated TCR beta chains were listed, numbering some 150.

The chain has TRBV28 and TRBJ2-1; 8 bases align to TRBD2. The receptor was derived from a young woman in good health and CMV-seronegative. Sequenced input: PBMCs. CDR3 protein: CASIIREGRGTYNEQFF. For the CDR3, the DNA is TGTGCCAGCATAATACGGGAGGGCCGTGGTACTTACAATGAGCAGTTCTTC.